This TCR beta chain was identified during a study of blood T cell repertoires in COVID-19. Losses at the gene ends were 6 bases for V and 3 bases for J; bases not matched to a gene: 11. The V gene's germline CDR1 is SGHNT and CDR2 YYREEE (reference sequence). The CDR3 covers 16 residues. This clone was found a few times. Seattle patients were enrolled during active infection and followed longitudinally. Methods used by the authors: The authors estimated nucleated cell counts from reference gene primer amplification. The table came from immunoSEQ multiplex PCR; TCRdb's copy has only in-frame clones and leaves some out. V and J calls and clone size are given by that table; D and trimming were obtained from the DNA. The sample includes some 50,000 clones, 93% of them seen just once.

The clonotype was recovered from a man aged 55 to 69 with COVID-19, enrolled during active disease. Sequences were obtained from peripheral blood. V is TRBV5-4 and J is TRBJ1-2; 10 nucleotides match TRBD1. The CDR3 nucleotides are TGTGCCAGCAAGTCAAGGGGGACAGGGGTCTACTATGGCTACACCTTC. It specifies CASKSRGTGVYYGYTF.